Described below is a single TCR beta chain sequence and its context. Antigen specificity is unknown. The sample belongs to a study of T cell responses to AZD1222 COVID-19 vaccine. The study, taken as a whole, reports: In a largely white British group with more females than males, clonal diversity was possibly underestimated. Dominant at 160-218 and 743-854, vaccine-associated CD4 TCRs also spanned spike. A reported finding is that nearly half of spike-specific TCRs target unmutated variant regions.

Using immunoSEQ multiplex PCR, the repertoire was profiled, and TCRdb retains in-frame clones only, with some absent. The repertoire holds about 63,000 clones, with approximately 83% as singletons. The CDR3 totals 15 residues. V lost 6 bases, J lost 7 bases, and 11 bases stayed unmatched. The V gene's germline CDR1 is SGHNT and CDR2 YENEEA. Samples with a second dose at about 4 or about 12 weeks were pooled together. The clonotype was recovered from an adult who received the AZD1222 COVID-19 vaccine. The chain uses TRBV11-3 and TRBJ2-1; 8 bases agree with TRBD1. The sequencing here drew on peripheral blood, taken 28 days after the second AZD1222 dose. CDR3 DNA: TGTGCCAGCAGTTACGGACAGGGTCGGAGGAATGAGCAGTTCTTC. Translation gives CASSYGQGRRNEQFF. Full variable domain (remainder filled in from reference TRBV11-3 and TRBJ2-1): EAGVVQSPRYKIIEKKQPVAFWCNPISGHNTLYWYLQNLGQGPELLIRYENEEAVDDSQLPKDRFSAERLKGVDSTLKIQPAELGDSAVYLCASSYGQGRRNEQFFGPGTRLTVL.